This T cell receptor beta chain originates from a study of early T cells in non-severe SARS-CoV-2 infection. Findings and caveats of the study: VDJdb matching skewed toward anti-spike CD8 responses, missing private and CD4 specificities.

As regards this clonotype: Antigen unknown.

CDR1 is LGHDT, CDR2 YNNKEL, per germline (reference sequence). The germline V and J ends were trimmed by 6 bases and 3 bases, with 17 bases remaining between them. This CDR3 has 15 amino acids. TCRdb processed the 5' RACE reads anew with MiXCR; each CDR3 protein has one entry. The data contain 55,000 to 80,000 distinct CDR3 sequences, over 10% of them singletons. The sample here was whole blood, taken at baseline. This chain joins TRBV3-1 and TRBJ1-1, with D hard to call. This receptor was obtained from an adult who was a healthcare worker with PCR-confirmed SARS-CoV-2 infection or an uninfected control (not recorded which). The CDR3 nucleotides are TGTGCCAGCAGTCGGACGGCTGACTTTTACACTGAAGCTTTCTTT. Translated: CASSRTADFYTEAFF.